The source of this TCR beta chain is a study of OX40 agonist ivuxolimab in advanced cancers. This clone turned up a few times. The CDR3 is 15 residues long. Libraries were prepared by immunoSEQ multiplex PCR; TCRdb keeps only in-frame clonotypes and omits some of them. The data show some 37,000 clones, around 89% seen once. The sequence came from an adult with an advanced solid tumor such as melanoma, head and neck, liver or kidney cancer. The material was CD4+ or CD8+ T cells sorted from blood, obtained in a trial of the OX40 agonist ivuxolimab. This chain uses TRBV21-1 with TRBJ1-6; the table's D call TRBD1 went unverified against the DNA. TRBV21-1 is assigned pseudogene status. DNA of the CDR3: TGTGCCAGCAGCCGAAGACAGGGGGCGAATTCACCCCTCCACTTT. Residues: CASSRRQGANSPLHF.